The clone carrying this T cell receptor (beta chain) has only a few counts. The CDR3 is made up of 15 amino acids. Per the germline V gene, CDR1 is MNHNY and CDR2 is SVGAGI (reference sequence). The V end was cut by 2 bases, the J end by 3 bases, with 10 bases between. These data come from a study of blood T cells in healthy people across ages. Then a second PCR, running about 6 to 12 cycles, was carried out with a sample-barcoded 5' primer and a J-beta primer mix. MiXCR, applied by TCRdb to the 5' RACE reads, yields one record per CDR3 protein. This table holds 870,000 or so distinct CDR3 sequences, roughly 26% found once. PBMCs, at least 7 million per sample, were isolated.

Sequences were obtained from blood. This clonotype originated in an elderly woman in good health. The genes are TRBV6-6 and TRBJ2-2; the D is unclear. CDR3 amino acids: CASSYGQADTGELFF. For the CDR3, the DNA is TGTGCCAGCAGTTACGGGCAGGCGGACACCGGGGAGCTGTTTTTT.